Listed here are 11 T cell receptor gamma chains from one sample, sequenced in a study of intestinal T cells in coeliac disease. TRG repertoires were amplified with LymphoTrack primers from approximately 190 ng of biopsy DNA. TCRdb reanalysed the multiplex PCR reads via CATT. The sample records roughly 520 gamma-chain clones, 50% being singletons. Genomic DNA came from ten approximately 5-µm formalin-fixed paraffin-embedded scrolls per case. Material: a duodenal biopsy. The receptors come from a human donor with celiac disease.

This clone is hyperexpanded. The CDR3 coding sequence is TGTGCCACCTGGGCCGACTATAGTAGTGATTGGATCAAGACGTTT. This codes for CATWADYSSDWIKTF. This chain links TRGV8 with TRGJP2. The germline gives CDR1 VENAVY, CDR2 YDSYNSRV. Unmatched junction bases numbered 6, after V lost 5 bases and J lost 0 bases. This CDR3 region has 15 residues.

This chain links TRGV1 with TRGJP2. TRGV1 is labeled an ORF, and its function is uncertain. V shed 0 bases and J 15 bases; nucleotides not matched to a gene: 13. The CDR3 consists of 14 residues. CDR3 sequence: CATWDRPEIGLKTF. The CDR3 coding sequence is TGTGCCACCTGGGACAGGCCGGAAATTGGACTCAAGACGTTT.

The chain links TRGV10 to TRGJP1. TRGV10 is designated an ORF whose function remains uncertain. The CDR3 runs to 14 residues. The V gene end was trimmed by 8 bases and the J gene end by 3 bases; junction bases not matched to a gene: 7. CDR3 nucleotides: TGTGCTGCGTGGGATCAAGCCACTGGTTGGTTCAAGATATTT. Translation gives CAAWDQATGWFKIF.

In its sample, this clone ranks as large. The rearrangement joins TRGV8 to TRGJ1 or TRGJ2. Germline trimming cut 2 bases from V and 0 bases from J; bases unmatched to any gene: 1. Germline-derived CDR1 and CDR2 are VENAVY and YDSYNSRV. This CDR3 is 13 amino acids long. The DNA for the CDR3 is TGTGCCACCTGGGATAAGAATTATTATAAGAAACTCTTT. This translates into CATWDKNYYKKLF.

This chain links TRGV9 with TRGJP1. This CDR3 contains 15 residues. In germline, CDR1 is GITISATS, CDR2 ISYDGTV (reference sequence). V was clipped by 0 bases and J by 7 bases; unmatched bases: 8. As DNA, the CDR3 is TGTGCCTTGTGGGAGGTGCGGGCACTTGGTTGGTTCAAGATATTT. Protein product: CALWEVRALGWFKIF.

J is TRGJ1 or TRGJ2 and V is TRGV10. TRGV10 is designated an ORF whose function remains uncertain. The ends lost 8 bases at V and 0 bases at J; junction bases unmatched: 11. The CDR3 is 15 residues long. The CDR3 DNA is TGTGCTGCGTGGGGATATGGGGGGAATTATTATAAGAAACTCTTT. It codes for CAAWGYGGNYYKKLF.

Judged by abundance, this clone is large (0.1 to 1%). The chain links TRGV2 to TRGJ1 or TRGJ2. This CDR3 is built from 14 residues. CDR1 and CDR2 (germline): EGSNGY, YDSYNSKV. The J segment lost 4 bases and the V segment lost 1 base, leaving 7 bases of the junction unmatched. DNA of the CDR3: TGTGCCACCTGGGACGGCCAGGGGTATTATAAGAAACTCTTT. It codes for CATWDGQGYYKKLF.

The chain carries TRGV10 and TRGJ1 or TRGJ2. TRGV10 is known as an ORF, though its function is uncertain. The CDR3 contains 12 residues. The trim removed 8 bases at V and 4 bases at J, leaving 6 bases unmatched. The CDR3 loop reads CAAWGFYYKKLF. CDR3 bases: TGTGCTGCGTGGGGATTCTATTATAAGAAACTCTTT.

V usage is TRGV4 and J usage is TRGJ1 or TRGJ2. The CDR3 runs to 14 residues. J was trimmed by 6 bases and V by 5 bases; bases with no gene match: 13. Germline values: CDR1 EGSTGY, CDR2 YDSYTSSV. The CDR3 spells CATWGLVGIYKKLF. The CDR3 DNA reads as TGTGCCACCTGGGGATTAGTGGGTATTTATAAGAAACTCTTT.

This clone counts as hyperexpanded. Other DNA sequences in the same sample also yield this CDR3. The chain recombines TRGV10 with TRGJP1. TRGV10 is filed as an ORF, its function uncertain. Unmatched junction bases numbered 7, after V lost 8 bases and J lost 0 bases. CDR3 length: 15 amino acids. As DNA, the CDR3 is TGTGCTGCGTGGGATGTCCATACCACTGGTTGGTTCAAGATATTT. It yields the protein CAAWDVHTTGWFKIF.

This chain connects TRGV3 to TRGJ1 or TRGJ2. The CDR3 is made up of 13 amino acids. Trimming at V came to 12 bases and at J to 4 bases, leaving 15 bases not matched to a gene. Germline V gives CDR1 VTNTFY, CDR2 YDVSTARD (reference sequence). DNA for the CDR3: TGTGCCCACCTGGGACACGCGTATTATAAGAAACTCTTT. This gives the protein CAHLGHAYYKKLF.